This is a list of T cell receptor beta chains from one sample in a study of high-grade serous ovarian cancer treatment subgroups. Assay used: immunoSEQ multiplex PCR; TCRdb lists only in-frame clones, some missing. The sample lists roughly 10,000 clones; 68% were seen once. Sequencing was done on a sample of tumor tissue. These receptors all stem from a human donor with high-grade serous ovarian cancer. CDR3s include the opening cysteine and the closing phenylalanine or tryptophan. A D gene is named only where the DNA matches it firmly. Clone size, where shown, is once, few, many, or a class for clones that have expanded.

NA | TRBJ1-1 | TRBD1 | 16 | TRBV5-4 | TGTGCCAGCAGCTGGGGAGGACAGGGGATGAACACTGAAGCTTTCTTT | CASSWGGQGMNTEAFF
once | TRBJ2-1 | NA | 11 | TRBV12-5 | TGTGCTAGTGGTTCCCTGGTGGAGCAGTTCTTC | CASGSLVEQFF
few | TRBJ1-3 | NA | 15 | TRBV18 | TGTGCCAGCTCACCAAGAATCCGCTCTGGAAACACCATATATTTT | CASSPRIRSGNTIYF
medium-sized | TRBJ1-2 | TRBD1 | 13 | TRBV2 | TGTGCCAGCAGAGACCGGGACAGGCCAGGCTACACCTTC | CASRDRDRPGYTF
NA | TRBJ2-1 | TRBD2 | 16 | TRBV7-3 | TGTGCCAGCAGCTTAGGGCGGGAGCCCCCCTACAATGAGCAGTTCTTC | CASSLGREPPYNEQFF
NA | TRBJ2-5 | NA | 13 | TRBV15 | TGTGCCACCAGCGGCGGGGCCCAAGAGACCCAGTACTTC | CATSGGAQETQYF
few | TRBJ1-2 | NA | 13 | TRBV4-2 | TGTGCCAGCAGCCAAGGAGGAGTTTATGGCTACACCTTC | CASSQGGVYGYTF
few | TRBJ2-1 | NA | 16 | TRBV7-2 | TGTGCCAGCAGCTTGTCCCCCGGACTAATCTACAATGAGCAGTTCTTC | CASSLSPGLIYNEQFF
few | TRBJ2-5 | NA | 16 | TRBV11-3 | TGTGCCAGCAGCTGGAAGGGGGACGTGAAGCAAGAGACCCAGTACTTC | CASSWKGDVKQETQYF
NA | TRBJ1-1 | NA | 14 | TRBV28 | TGTGCCAGCAGTTTTAGGGGGTTTAACACTGAAGCTTTCTTT | CASSFRGFNTEAFF
NA | TRBJ1-5 | NA | 13 | TRBV14 | TGTGCCAGCAGCCGAGGCCGGGATCAGCCCCAGCATTTT | CASSRGRDQPQHF
NA | TRBJ2-7 | NA | 14 | TRBV6-1 | TGTGCCAGCAGGGTAGACAGGCCGCTACGGAAGCAGTACTTC | CASRVDRPLRKQYF
few | TRBJ1-5 | NA | 14 | TRBV4-1 | TGCGCCAGCAGCCGATCCTCTAGCAATCAGCCCCAGCATTTT | CASSRSSSNQPQHF
NA | TRBJ1-2 | NA | 15 | TRBV28 | TGTGCCAGCAGTTTGTCGGGACACCCGAACTATGGCTACACCTTC | CASSLSGHPNYGYTF
once | TRBJ2-5 | NA | 14 | TRBV7-3 | TGTGCCAGCAGTCCCACAGGTGTAGGAGAGACCCAGTACTTC | CASSPTGVGETQYF
NA | TRBJ1-4 | TRBD1 | 14 | TRBV28 | TGTGCCAGCAGTAAACGACAGGGGAGAGAAAAACTGTTTTTT | CASSKRQGREKLFF
NA | TRBJ1-4 | TRBD1 | 15 | TRBV7-9 | TGTGCCAGCAGCTTGACAGGGGCAACTAATGAAAAACTGTTTTTT | CASSLTGATNEKLFF
NA | TRBJ2-7 | NA | 14 | TRBV15 | TGTGCCACCAGCAGAGGCAGGGGCATTGACGAGCAGTACTTC | CATSRGRGIDEQYF
NA | TRBJ2-1 | TRBD2 | 15 | TRBV6-5 | TGTGCCAGCAGTTACTCACTAGCGGGAGCCAATGAGCAGTTCTTC | CASSYSLAGANEQFF
once | TRBJ1-3 | TRBD1 | 15 | TRBV5-5 | TGTGCCAGCAGCATCCGGGGACAGTCTGGAAACACCATATATTTT | CASSIRGQSGNTIYF
NA | TRBJ2-3 | TRBD2 | 16 | TRBV19 | TGTGCCAGTAGTATCCTAAGCGGGAGCGGCACAGATACGCAGTATTTT | CASSILSGSGTDTQYF
once | TRBJ1-4 | NA | 16 | TRBV27 | TGTGCCAGCAGTTTATCCCCTGGCCTCCTGGGGGAAAAACTGTTTTTT | CASSLSPGLLGEKLFF
NA | TRBJ1-5 | TRBD1 | 15 | TRBV29-1 | TGCAGCGTTGCAGGGGGTTTTTTAGGCAATCAGCCCCAGCATTTT | CSVAGGFLGNQPQHF
NA | TRBJ2-7 | TRBD1 | 14 | TRBV6-6 | TGTGCCAGCAGTCCAAAGGGACAGTACTACGAGCAGTACTTC | CASSPKGQYYEQYF
few | TRBJ2-1 | TRBD2 | 15 | TRBV19 | TGTGCCACCCTAAACCTAGCGGGGGGCTACAATGAGCAGTTCTTC | CATLNLAGGYNEQFF
NA | TRBJ1-2 | TRBD1 | 17 | TRBV5-1 | TGCGCCAGCAGCTTCAATGGACAGGCCGAACCTTCCTATGGCTACACCTTC | CASSFNGQAEPSYGYTF
NA | TRBJ2-1 | TRBD2 | 16 | TRBV9 | TGTGCCAGCAGCGTAGCAGTGGCGGGAGTTTACAATGAGCAGTTCTTC | CASSVAVAGVYNEQFF
NA | TRBJ2-7 | NA | 16 | TRBV28 | TGTGCCAGCAGTTCGCTAACGGGAGAAAGGGGCTACGAGCAGTACTTC | CASSSLTGERGYEQYF
NA | TRBJ2-5 | NA | 14 | TRBV5-1 | TGCGCCAGCAGCCCTACAACTACACAAGAGACCCAGTACTTC | CASSPTTTQETQYF
NA | TRBJ2-3 | TRBD2 | 14 | TRBV7-3 | TGTGCCAGCAGCTTAGGACTAGGGACAGATACGCAGTATTTT | CASSLGLGTDTQYF
NA | TRBJ2-1 | TRBD2 | 18 | TRBV11-3 | TGTGCCAGCAGCTTAAGATCGGGTGCTAGCGGGAGTACCAATGAGCAGTTCTTC | CASSLRSGASGSTNEQFF
NA | TRBJ2-3 | NA | 15 | TRBV7-6 | TGTGCCAGCAGCGCCCCGGCGGTTAGCACAGATACGCAGTATTTT | CASSAPAVSTDTQYF
NA | TRBJ1-2 | TRBD1 | 16 | TRBV15 | TGTGCCACCAGCAGAGCGGGACAGGGGCTTAACTATGGCTACACCTTC | CATSRAGQGLNYGYTF
few | TRBJ1-1 | NA | 11 | TRBV20-1 | TGCAGTGCTAGTTGGGACACTGAAGCTTTCTTT | CSASWDTEAFF
NA | TRBJ2-7 | NA | 11 | TRBV7-8 | TGTGCCAGCAGCCCCAGGGGCGAGCAGTACTTC | CASSPRGEQYF
few | TRBJ1-1 | TRBD1 | 15 | TRBV7-3 | TGTGCCAGCAGCTTACGACAGGGGGCGGGCACTGAAGCTTTCTTT | CASSLRQGAGTEAFF
NA | TRBJ2-3 | TRBD1 | 17 | TRBV9 | TGTGCCAGCAGCGCCACAGGGGGCGCGCCTGGCACAGATACGCAGTATTTT | CASSATGGAPGTDTQYF
NA | TRBJ2-2 | NA | 15 | TRBV5-4 | TGTGCCAGCAGCTTGGTCGGGAGCGGTACCGGGGAGCTGTTTTTT | CASSLVGSGTGELFF
few | TRBJ2-3 | TRBD2 | 21 | TRBV4-1 | TGCGCCAGCAGCCAAGACCTTATTCCTCCAAGACTAGCGGGAGACACAGATACGCAGTATTTT | CASSQDLIPPRLAGDTDTQYF
NA | TRBJ2-1 | NA | 11 | TRBV28 | TGTGCCAGCCTACTAGAGGGGGAGCAGTTCTTC | CASLLEGEQFF
NA | TRBJ2-7 | NA | 14 | TRBV2 | TGTGCCAGCAGTGAAACCACAGGCCCCTACGAGCAGTACTTC | CASSETTGPYEQYF
NA | TRBJ1-3 | NA | 17 | TRBV19 | TGTGCCAGTAGTATTCGGGGGACCCATCTTTCTGGAAACACCATATATTTT | CASSIRGTHLSGNTIYF
once | TRBJ2-7 | NA | 13 | TRBV11-3 | TGTGCCAGCAACTCAGGGGTCTCCTACGAGCAGTACTTC | CASNSGVSYEQYF